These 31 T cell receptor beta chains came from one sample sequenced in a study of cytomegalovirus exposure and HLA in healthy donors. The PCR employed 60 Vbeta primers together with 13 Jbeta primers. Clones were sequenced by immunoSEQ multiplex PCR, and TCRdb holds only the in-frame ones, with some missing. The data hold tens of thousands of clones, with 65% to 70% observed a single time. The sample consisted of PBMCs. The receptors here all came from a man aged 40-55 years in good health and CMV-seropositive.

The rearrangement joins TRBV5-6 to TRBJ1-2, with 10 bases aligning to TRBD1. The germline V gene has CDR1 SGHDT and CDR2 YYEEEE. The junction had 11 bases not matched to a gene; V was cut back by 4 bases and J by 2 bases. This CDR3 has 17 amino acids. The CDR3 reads CASSPGTGTGANYGYTF. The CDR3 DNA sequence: TGTGCCAGCAGCCCGGGGACCGGGACAGGGGCCAACTATGGCTACACCTTC.

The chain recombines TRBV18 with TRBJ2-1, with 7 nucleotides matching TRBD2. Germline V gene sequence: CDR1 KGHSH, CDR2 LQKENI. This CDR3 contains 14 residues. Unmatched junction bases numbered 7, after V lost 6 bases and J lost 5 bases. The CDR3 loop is CASSLSGTNNEQFF. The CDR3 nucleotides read TGTGCCAGCTCGCTGAGCGGGACGAACAATGAGCAGTTCTTC.

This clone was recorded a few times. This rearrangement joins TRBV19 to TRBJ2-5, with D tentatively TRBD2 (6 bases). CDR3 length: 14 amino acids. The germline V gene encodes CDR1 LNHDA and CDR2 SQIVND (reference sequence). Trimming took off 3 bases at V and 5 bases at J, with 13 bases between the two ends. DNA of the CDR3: TGTGCCAGTAGTATCGGAGGGGCCAGGGAGACCCAGTACTTC. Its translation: CASSIGGARETQYF.

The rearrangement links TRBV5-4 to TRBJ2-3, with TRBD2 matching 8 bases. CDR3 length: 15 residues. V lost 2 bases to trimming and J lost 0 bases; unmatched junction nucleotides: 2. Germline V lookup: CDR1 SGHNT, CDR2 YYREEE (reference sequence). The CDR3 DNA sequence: TGTGCCAGCAGCTTCGGGGGGGCTAGCACAGATACGCAGTATTTT. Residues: CASSFGGASTDTQYF.

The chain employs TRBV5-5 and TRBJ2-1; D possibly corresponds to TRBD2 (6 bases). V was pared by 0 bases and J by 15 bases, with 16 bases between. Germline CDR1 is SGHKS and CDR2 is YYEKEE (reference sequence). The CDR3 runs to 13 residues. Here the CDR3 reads CASSLEWDSVGFF. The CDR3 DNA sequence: TGTGCCAGCAGCTTGGAATGGGACTCTGTGGGGTTCTTC.

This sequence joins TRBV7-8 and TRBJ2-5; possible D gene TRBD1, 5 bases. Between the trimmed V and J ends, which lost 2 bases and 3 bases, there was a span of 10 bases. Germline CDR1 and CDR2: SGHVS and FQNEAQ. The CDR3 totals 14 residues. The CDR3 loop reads CASSLPGAKETQYF. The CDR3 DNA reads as TGTGCCAGCAGCTTACCTGGGGCAAAAGAGACCCAGTACTTC.

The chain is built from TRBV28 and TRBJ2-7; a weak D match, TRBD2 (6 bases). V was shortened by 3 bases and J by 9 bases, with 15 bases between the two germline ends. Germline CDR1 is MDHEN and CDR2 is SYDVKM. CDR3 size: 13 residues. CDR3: CASSFRGDAGQYF. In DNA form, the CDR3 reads TGTGCCAGCAGTTTCCGCGGGGACGCGGGGCAGTACTTC. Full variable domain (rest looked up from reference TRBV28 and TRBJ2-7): DVKVTQSSRYLVKRTGEKVFLECVQDMDHENMFWYRQDPGLGLRLIYFSYDVKMKEKGDIPEGYSVSREKKERFSLILESASTNQTSMYLCASSFRGDAGQYFGPGTRLTVT.

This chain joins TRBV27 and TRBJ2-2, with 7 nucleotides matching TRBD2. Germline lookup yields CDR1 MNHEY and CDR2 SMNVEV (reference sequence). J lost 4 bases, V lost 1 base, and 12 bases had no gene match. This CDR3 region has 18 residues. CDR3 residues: CASSLFLAESPATGELFF. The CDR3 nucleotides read TGTGCCAGCAGTTTATTTCTAGCGGAATCCCCTGCCACCGGGGAGCTGTTTTTT.

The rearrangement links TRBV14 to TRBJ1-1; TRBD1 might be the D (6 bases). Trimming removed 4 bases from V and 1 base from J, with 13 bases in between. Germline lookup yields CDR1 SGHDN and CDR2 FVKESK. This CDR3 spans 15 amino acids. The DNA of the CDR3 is TGTGCCAGCAGCCTAGAGACAGGATGGAACACTGAAGCTTTCTTT. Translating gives CASSLETGWNTEAFF.

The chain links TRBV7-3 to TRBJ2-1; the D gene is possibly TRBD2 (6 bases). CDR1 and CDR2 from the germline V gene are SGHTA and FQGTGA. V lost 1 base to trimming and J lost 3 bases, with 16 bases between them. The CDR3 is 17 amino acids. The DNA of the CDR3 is TGTGCCAGCAGCTTAAACCCAGGGCACGGGGGCTACAATGAGCAGTTCTTC. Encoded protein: CASSLNPGHGGYNEQFF.

CDR3 region: CASSQDAQGASYNEQFF. In nucleotides, the CDR3 is TGCGCCAGCAGCCAAGATGCGCAAGGGGCGTCCTACAATGAGCAGTTCTTC. The V gene is TRBV4-1, the J gene TRBJ2-1; tentatively, D is TRBD1 (5 bases). Germline V CDR1 and CDR2: MGHRA, YSYEKL. CDR3 length: 17 amino acids. Trimming removed 0 bases at V and 1 base at J, with 13 bases between.

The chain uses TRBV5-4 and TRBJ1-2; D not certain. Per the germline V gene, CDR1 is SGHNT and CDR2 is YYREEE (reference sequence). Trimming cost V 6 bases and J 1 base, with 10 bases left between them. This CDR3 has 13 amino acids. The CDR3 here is CASTKPNNYGYTF. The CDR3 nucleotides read TGTGCCAGCACCAAGCCCAATAACTATGGCTACACCTTC.

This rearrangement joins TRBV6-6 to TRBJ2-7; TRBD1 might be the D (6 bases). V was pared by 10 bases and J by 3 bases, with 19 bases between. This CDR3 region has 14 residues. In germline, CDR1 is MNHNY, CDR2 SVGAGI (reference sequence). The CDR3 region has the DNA TGTGCCACCTCTGGACAGCCGCGATACTACGAGCAGTACTTC. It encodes CATSGQPRYYEQYF.

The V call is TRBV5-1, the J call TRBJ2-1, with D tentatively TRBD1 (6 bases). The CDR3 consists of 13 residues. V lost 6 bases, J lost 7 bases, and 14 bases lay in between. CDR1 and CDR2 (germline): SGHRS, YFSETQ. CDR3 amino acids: CASTSDSFNEQFF. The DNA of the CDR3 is TGCGCCAGCACCTCGGACAGTTTTAATGAGCAGTTCTTC.

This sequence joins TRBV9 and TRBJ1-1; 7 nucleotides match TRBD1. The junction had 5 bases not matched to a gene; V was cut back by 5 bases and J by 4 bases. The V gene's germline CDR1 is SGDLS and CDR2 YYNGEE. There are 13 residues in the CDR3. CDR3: CASSEAGGTEAFF. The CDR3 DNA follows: TGTGCCAGCAGTGAAGCAGGGGGCACTGAAGCTTTCTTT.

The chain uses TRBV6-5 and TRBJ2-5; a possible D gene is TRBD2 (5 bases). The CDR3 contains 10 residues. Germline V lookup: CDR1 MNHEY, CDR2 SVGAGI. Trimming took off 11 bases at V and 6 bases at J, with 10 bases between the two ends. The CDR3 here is CAAGVKTQYF. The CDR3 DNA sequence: TGTGCCGCCGGGGTCAAGACCCAGTACTTC.

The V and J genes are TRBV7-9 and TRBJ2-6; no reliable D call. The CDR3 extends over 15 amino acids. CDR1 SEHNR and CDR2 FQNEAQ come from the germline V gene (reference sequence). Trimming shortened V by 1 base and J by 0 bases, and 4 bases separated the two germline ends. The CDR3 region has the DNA TGTGCCAGCAGCTTAGTTAGCTCTGGGGCCAACGTCCTGACTTTC. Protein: CASSLVSSGANVLTF.

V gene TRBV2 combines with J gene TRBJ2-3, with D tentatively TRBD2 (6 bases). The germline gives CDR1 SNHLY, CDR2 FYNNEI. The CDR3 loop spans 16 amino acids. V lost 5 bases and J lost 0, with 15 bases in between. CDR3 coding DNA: TGTGCCAGCAGTTCTCTGCGCGGGGCGAGCACAGATACGCAGTATTTT. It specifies CASSSLRGASTDTQYF.

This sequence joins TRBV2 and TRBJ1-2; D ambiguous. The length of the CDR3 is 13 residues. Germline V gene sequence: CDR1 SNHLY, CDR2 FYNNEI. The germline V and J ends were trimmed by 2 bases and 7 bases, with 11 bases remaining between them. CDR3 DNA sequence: TGTGCCAGCAGTGAATCGGTGAGGCGTGGCTACACCTTC. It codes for CASSESVRRGYTF.

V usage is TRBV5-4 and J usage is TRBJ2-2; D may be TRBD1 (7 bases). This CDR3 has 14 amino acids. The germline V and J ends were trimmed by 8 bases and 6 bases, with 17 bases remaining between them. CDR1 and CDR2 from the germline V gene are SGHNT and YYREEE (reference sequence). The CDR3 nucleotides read TGTGCCAGTTTCCAGGGGGGATCGGCCGGGGAGCTGTTTTTT. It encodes CASFQGGSAGELFF.

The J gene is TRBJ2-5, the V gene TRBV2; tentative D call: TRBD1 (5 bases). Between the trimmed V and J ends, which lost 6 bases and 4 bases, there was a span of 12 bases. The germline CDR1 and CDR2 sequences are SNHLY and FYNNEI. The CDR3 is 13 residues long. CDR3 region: CASSKGRGETQYF. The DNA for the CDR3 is TGTGCCAGCAGCAAGGGAAGGGGAGAGACCCAGTACTTC.

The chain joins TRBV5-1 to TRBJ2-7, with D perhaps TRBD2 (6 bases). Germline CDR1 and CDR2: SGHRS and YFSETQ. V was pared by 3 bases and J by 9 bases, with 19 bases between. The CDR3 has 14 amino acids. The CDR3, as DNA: TGCGCCAGCAGCTCGACTAGGGACCTCGGTGCGCAGTACTTC. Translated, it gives CASSSTRDLGAQYF.

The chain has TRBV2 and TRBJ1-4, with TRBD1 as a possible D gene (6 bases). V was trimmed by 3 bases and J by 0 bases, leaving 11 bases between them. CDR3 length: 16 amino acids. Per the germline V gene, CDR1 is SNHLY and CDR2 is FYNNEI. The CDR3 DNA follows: TGTGCCAGCAGTGACCTTCGGACAGCAACTAATGAAAAACTGTTTTTT. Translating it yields CASSDLRTATNEKLFF.

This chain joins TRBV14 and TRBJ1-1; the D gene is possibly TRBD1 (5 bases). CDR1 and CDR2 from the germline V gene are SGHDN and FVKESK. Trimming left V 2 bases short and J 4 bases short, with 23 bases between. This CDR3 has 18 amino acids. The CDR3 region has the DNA TGTGCCAGCAGCCAAAGTTACGCGAGGGGAGGGGTCGTCACTGAAGCTTTCTTT. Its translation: CASSQSYARGGVVTEAFF.

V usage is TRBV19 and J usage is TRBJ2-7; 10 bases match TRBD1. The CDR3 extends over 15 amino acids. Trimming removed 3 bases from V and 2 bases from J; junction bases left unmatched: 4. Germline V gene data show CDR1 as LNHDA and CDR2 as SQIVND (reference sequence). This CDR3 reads CASSMAGTGAYEQYF. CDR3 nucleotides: TGTGCCAGTAGTATGGCCGGGACAGGGGCCTACGAGCAGTACTTC.

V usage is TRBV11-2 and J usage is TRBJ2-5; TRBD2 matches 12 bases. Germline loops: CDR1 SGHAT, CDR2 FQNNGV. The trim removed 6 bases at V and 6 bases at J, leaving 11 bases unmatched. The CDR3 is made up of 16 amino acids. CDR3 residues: CASSSTSGGTRQTQYF. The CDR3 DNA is TGTGCCAGCAGTTCAACTAGCGGGGGGACTCGTCAGACCCAGTACTTC.

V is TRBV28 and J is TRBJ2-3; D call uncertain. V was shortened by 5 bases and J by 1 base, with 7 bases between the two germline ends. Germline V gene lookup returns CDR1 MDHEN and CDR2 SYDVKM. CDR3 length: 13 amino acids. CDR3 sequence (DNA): TGTGCCAGCAGTCCCCTTGGCACAGATACGCAGTATTTT. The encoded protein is CASSPLGTDTQYF.

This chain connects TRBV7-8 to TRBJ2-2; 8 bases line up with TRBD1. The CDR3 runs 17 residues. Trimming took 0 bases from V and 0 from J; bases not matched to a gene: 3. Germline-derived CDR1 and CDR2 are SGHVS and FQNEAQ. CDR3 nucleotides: TGTGCCAGCAGCTTAGCTTCACAGGGGGCGAACACCGGGGAGCTGTTTTTT. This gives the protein CASSLASQGANTGELFF.

CDR3 loop: CASTLAELTDTQYF. CDR3 nucleotide sequence: TGTGCCAGCACCCTAGCGGAGCTCACAGATACGCAGTATTTT. This chain uses TRBV2 with TRBJ2-3; 7 bases line up with TRBD2. This CDR3 is 14 amino acids long. Germline V lookup: CDR1 SNHLY, CDR2 FYNNEI. V lost 7 bases to trimming and J lost 2 bases; unmatched junction nucleotides: 6.

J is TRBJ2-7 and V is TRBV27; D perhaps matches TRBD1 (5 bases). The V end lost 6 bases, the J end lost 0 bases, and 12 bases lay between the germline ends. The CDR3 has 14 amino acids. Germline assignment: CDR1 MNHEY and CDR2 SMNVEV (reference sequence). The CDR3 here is CASSNGDSSYEQYF. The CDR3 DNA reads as TGTGCCAGCAGCAATGGAGACAGCTCCTACGAGCAGTACTTC.

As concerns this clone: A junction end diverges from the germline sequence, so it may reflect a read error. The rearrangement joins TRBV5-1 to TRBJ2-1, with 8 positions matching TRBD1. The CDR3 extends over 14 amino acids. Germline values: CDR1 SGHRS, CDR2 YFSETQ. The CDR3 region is CASSLAGGYNERFF. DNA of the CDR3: TGCGCCAGCAGCTTGGCAGGGGGCTACAATGAGCGGTTCTTC.